A selection of T cell receptor beta chains follows, all from one sample in a study of blood T cells in healthy people across ages. TCRdb called the 5' RACE reads again in MiXCR, with one record for every CDR3 protein. The sample lists around 800,000 distinct CDR3 sequences; approximately 44% were seen once. The specimen sequenced was blood. Receptors were obtained from a man aged 55 to 70 in good health. Each CDR3 is given without its conserved first and last residue. D genes are given only for firm matches. Clone size appears in some rows only: once, few, many, or a class for an expanded clone.

- TRBD1 TRBJ1-2 TRBV6-1 ASSELGGGANGYI
- TRBD1 TRBJ1-1 TRBV5-1 ASSIGTAEAF
- - TRBJ2-4 TRBV18 ASSPQGIGNIQY
- TRBD1 TRBJ2-5 TRBV4-3 ASSQALTGGPSDEQY
- TRBD1 TRBJ1-5 TRBV6-2/TRBV6-3 ASSHRDRGSGNQPQH
- - - TRBV6-1 ASSSLRGLQETQY
- - TRBJ2-7 TRBV10-3 AISEGDILYEQY
- TRBD2 TRBJ2-1 TRBV30 AWSVLAGDNEQF
- - TRBJ1-2 TRBV5-5 ASSFYSRGYT
- - TRBJ1-1 TRBV28 ASSFGFLQAPPNTAAF
- - TRBJ2-5 TRBV5-1 ASGRQDQETQY
- - TRBJ1-2 TRBV30 AWSVGVGPRDGYT
- - TRBJ2-5 TRBV20-1 SVRDPPTGGETQY
- TRBD2 TRBJ2-3 TRBV7-9 ASRLAASTDTQY
- TRBD1 TRBJ2-7 TRBV7-6 ASSPGTGVGEQY
- - TRBJ1-1 TRBV29-1 SVDRGSSEAF
many - TRBJ1-4 TRBV2 ASSQSEGGSEKLF
- - TRBJ2-5 TRBV29-1 GATNNNEQY
- - TRBJ1-2 TRBV6-5 ASSYDPLGGPGNYGYT
- TRBD1 TRBJ2-1 TRBV10-3 AISGTGVSYNERF
- TRBD1 TRBJ1-5 TRBV6-1 ASNLDRGQPQH
few - TRBJ1-2 TRBV5-1 ASSPFGGSNYGYT
few TRBD1 TRBJ2-5 TRBV20-1 SARGSGTGSGEQY
- - TRBJ2-1 TRBV10-3 ANRGDVGDEQF
few - TRBJ2-3 TRBV5-1 ASSLDGSRGDTQY
- - - TRBV11-3 ASGLGGPLRQETQY
- - TRBJ2-1 TRBV9 ASSVEPFDEQF
- - TRBJ1-1 TRBV5-5 ASSLVGARSATEAF
- TRBD1 TRBJ1-2 TRBV27 ASKSGGYGHT
- - - TRBV27 ASSLRQTEPLYEQY
few - TRBJ2-7 TRBV27 ASSHRVLPYEQY
- TRBD2 TRBJ2-3 TRBV7-9 ASSFPTGRGVTDTQY
- TRBD1 - TRBV28 ASSSPTTGLGYEQY
- TRBD1 TRBJ1-1 TRBV12-3/TRBV12-4 ASRSGQGNTEAF
- TRBD1 TRBJ2-3 TRBV7-9 APGQGTDTQY
few TRBD2 TRBJ2-5 TRBV5-5 ASSFAGAIGTQY
once - TRBJ2-6 TRBV24-1 ATSDPFGASGANVLT
- - TRBJ2-5 TRBV7-9 ASSPSDSGGRGETQY
- - TRBJ1-5 TRBV12-3/TRBV12-4 ASRGGEEAQH
few - TRBJ2-5 TRBV29-1 SVEPGDEQY
- TRBD1 TRBJ2-7 TRBV3-1 ASSQVGQGFYEQY
- TRBD1 TRBJ2-3 TRBV7-9 ASSSGTGGRDTQY